This T cell receptor (beta chain) comes out of a study of shared clonotypes between healthy human individuals. Points from the study as a whole: Sampling was confined to blood; repertoires within tissues likely differ. Generation probabilities of non-shared clonotypes were lower (relative to those shared by all four donors).

The DNA input per sorted-subset replicate PCR was about 190 ng, corresponding to some 27,000 T cell genomes. Produced via immunoSEQ multiplex PCR; TCRdb's table is partial and in-frame only. The table has roughly 590,000 clones, just under 97% seen once. The V gene's germline CDR1 is SGDLS and CDR2 YYNGEE. The V end was cut by 3 bases, the J end by 4 bases, with 13 bases between. CDR3 length equals 14 residues. Comment on this clone: Its matching antigen is unknown.

CD8 cells regarded as naive lacked CD45RO, were positively chosen for CCR7, and omitted terminally differentiated effector memory CD45RA+ cells. The sample taken for sequencing was naive CD8+ T cells sorted from blood. The chain employs TRBV9 and TRBJ2-5; D might be TRBD2 (6 bases). The sequence came from a woman aged 25 to 39 in good health. The CDR3 here is CASSASGLIETQYF. The CDR3 coding sequence is TGTGCCAGCAGCGCCTCGGGACTCATAGAGACCCAGTACTTC.